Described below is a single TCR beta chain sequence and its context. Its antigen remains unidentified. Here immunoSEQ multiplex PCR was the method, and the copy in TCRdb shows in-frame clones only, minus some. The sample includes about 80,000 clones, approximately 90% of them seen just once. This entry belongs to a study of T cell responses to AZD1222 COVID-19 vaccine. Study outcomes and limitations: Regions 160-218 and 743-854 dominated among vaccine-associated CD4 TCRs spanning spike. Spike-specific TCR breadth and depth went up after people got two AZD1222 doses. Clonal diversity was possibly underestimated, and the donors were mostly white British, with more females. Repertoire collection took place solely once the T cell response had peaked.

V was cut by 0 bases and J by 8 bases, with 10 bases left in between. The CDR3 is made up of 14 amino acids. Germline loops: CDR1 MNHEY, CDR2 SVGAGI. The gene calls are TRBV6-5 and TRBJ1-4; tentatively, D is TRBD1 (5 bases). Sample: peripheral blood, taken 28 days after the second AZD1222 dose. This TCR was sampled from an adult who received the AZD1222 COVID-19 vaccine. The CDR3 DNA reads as TGTGCCAGCAGTTACTCCGGGGGATGGGAAAAACTGTTTTTT. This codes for CASSYSGGWEKLFF.